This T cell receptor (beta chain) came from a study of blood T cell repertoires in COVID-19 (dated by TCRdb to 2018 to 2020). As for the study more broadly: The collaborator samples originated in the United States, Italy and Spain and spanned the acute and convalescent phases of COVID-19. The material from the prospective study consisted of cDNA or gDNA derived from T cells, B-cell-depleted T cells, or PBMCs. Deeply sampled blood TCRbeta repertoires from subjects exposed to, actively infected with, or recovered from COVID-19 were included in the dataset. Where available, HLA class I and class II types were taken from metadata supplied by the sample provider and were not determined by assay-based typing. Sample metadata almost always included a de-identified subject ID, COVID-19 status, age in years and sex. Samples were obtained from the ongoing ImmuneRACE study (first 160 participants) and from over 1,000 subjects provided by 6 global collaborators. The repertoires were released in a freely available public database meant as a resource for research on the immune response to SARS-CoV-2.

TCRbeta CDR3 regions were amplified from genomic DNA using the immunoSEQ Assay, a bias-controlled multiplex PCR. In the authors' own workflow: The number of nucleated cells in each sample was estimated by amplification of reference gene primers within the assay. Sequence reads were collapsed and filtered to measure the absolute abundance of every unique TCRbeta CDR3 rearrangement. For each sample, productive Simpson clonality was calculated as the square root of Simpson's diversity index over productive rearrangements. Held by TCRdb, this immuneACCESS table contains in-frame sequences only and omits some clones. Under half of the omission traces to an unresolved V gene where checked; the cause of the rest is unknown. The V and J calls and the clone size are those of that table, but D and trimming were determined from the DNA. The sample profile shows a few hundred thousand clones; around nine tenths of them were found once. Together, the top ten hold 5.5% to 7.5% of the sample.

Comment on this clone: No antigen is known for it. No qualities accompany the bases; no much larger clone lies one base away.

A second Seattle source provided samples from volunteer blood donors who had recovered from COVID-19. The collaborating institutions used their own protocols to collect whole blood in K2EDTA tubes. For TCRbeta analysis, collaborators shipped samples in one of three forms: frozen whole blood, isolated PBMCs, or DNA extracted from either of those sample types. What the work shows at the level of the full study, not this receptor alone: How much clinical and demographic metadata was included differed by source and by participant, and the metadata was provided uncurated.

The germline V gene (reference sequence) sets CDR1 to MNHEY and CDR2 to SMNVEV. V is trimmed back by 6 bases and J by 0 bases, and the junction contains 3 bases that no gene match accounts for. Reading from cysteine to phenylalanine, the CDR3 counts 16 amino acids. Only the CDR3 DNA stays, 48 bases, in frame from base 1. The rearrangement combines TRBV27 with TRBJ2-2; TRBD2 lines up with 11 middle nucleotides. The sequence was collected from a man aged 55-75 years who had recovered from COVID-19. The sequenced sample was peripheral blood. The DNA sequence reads TGTGCCAGCAGGACTAGCGGGAACGCGAACACCGGGGAGCTGTTTTTT. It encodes CASRTSGNANTGELFF.